The source of this T cell receptor beta chain is a study of human T cells and chemical hapten exposure. A few counts support this clonotype. The time point was: pre-sensitization, week 0. Sample treatment: therapeutic diphenylcyclopropenone sensitization with weekly scalp DPC. During construction of the library, unique molecular identifiers were attached to individual cDNA molecules for quantitative, reproducible TCR counting. Via MiXCR, TCRdb re-called the RACE reads, giving one row per CDR3 protein. This table holds around 120,000 distinct CDR3 sequences, roughly 13% found once. Between the trimmed V and J ends, which lost 2 bases and 5 bases, there was a span of 16 bases. Germline V lookup: CDR1 SEHNR, CDR2 FQNEAQ (reference sequence). The CDR3 loop spans 15 amino acids.

The TCR originated in a woman between 18 and 29 years old with alopecia areata. Some clones in this sample may be carry-over from other donors' samples. The chain joins TRBV7-9 to TRBJ2-7, with D perhaps TRBD1 (7 bases). The sequences come from whole blood, collected in connection with sensitization to the hapten diphenylcyclopropenone (DPC). The CDR3 loop is CASSLNRGLLDEQYF. For the CDR3, the DNA is TGTGCCAGCAGCTTAAACAGGGGACTTTTGGACGAGCAGTACTTC.